The 19 T cell receptor beta chains given below trace back to one sample, sequenced in a study of blood T cell repertoires in COVID-19. Some clones are missing from TCRdb's copy, which holds only in-frame ones; the method was immunoSEQ multiplex PCR. The data show hundreds of thousands of clones, just over 90% seen once. Sequenced material: PBMCs or T cells enriched from blood (not recorded which). Receptors originate from a woman aged 18 to 35 who had recovered from COVID-19.

The CDR3 DNA reads as TGCGCCAGCAGCTTGGAACCTAGCGGGAGGGGGCATGAGCAGTTCTTC. Translation: CASSLEPSGRGHEQFF. V usage is TRBV5-1 and J usage is TRBJ2-1; 12 bases map to TRBD2. V shed 0 bases and J 8 bases; nucleotides not matched to a gene: 6. Germline CDR1 is SGHRS and CDR2 is YFSETQ. The CDR3 consists of 16 residues.

This clone was seen just once. The V gene is TRBV3-1 (or the pseudogene TRBV3-2), the J gene TRBJ1-1; no clear D. V was cut by 7 bases and J by 3 bases, with 15 bases left in between. Germline lookup yields CDR1 LGHDT and CDR2 YNNKEL (reference sequence). The CDR3 contains 14 residues. CDR3 sequence reads: CASTLFRRDTEAFF. The DNA for the CDR3 is TGTGCCAGCACCCTGTTCCGACGGGACACTGAAGCTTTCTTT.

V is TRBV5-4 and J is TRBJ2-7; 9 bases agree with TRBD2. J was trimmed by 5 bases and V by 0 bases; bases with no gene match: 6. Germline CDR1 SGHNT, CDR2 YYREEE (reference sequence). This CDR3 has 15 residues. This chain's CDR3 is CASSLGGGRVDEQYF. The CDR3 region has the DNA TGTGCCAGCAGCTTGGGGGGCGGGAGGGTTGACGAGCAGTACTTC.

Comments on this clone: Other DNA sequences of this sample code for an identical CDR3. The rearrangement uses TRBV3-1 (or the pseudogene TRBV3-2) and TRBJ1-1, with unresolved D. The germline gives CDR1 LGHDT, CDR2 YNNKEL (reference sequence). CDR3 length: 12 residues. Deletions cut 3 bases from V and 1 base from J, with 3 bases between. The CDR3 nucleotides are TGTGCCAGCAGCCAGGCGAACACTGAAGCTTTCTTT. Translating gives CASSQANTEAFF.

V is TRBV11-2 and J is TRBJ2-3; a weak D match, TRBD1 (6 bases). Germline V gene data show CDR1 as SGHAT and CDR2 as FQNNGV. The CDR3 contains 15 residues. The V end was cut by 1 base, the J end by 1 base, with 9 bases between. CDR3 in amino acids: CASSLVGGGTDTQYF. The DNA for the CDR3 is TGTGCCAGCAGCTTAGTTGGGGGCGGCACAGATACGCAGTATTTT.

The gene calls are TRBV3-1 (or the pseudogene TRBV3-2) and TRBJ2-1, with 7 bases lining up with TRBD1. Germline V CDR1 and CDR2: LGHDT, YNNKEL (reference sequence). V was pared by 0 bases and J by 3 bases, with 5 bases of the junction left unmatched. The CDR3 loop spans 16 amino acids. CDR3 in DNA: TGTGCCAGCAGCCAAGACACCGGGACAGTCTACAATGAGCAGTTCTTC. Protein sequence: CASSQDTGTVYNEQFF.

The gene calls are TRBV10-3 and TRBJ2-1, with a weak D call TRBD1 (6 bases). The CDR3 sequence is 16 residues long. The ends were cut back, 6 bases at V and 1 base at J, with 16 bases in the middle. The germline V gene encodes CDR1 ENHRY and CDR2 SYGVKD. The CDR3, as DNA: TGTGCCATCAGCGCCACCGACAGGTCATCCTACAATGAGCAGTTCTTC. Protein product: CAISATDRSSYNEQFF.

The chain combines TRBV28 with TRBJ2-7, with D unclear. Per germline, CDR1 MDHEN and CDR2 SYDVKM. The CDR3 covers 16 residues. V lost 6 bases to trimming and J lost 4 bases, with 22 bases between them. This CDR3 reads CASRPAIYKNVYEQYF. The CDR3, as DNA: TGTGCCAGCAGACCCGCAATTTACAAAAATGTGTACGAGCAGTACTTC.

This clone was seen once. The rearrangement joins TRBV5-1 to TRBJ1-6, with D perhaps TRBD1 (6 bases). The CDR3 has 14 amino acids. Germline V CDR1 and CDR2: SGHRS, YFSETQ. The V gene lost 1 base and the J gene lost 7 bases, with 9 bases spanning the gap. CDR3 in amino acids: CASSLRQGNSPLHF. The CDR3 DNA reads as TGCGCCAGCAGCTTGAGGCAGGGGAATTCACCCCTCCACTTT.

This clone was counted only a few times. DNA for the CDR3: TGTGCCAGCAGCTTAGCGCAGGGGGTCTCGAACACCGGGGAGCTGTTTTTT. Protein product: CASSLAQGVSNTGELFF. J is TRBJ2-2 and V is TRBV7-9; 7 nucleotides line up with TRBD1. This CDR3 contains 17 residues. Per the germline V gene, CDR1 is SEHNR and CDR2 is FQNEAQ (reference sequence). V lost 0 bases, J lost 0 bases, and 4 bases stayed unmatched.

The chain recombines TRBV11-3 with TRBJ2-2, with a weak D call TRBD2 (7 bases). V lost 4 bases to trimming and J lost 1 base, with 13 bases between them. CDR3 length equals 16 residues. CDR1 and CDR2 (germline): SGHNT, YENEEA. CDR3 DNA: TGTGCCAGCAGCTCCGCGGGGGCGGTGAACACCGGGGAGCTGTTTTTT. It is translated as CASSSAGAVNTGELFF.

This clone was seen only a few times. The J gene is TRBJ1-4, the V gene TRBV5-4; no clear D. V lost 0 bases, J lost 11 bases, and 8 bases lay in between. The germline V gene encodes CDR1 SGHNT and CDR2 YYREEE (reference sequence). This CDR3 spans 12 amino acids. CDR3 in DNA: TGTGCCAGCAGCTTGGTTGGAGGGAAACTGTTTTTT. It yields the protein CASSLVGGKLFF. The full variable domain, its missing parts supplied by reference TRBV5-4 and TRBJ1-4, is ETGVTQSPTHLIKTRGQQVTLRCSSQSGHNTVSWYQQALGQGPQFIFQYYREEENGRGNFPPRFSGLQFPNYSSELNVNALELDDSALYLCASSLVGGKLFFGSGTQLSVL.

The CDR3 sequence: CASSLEGAGTDTQYF. CDR3 nucleotide sequence: TGCGCCAGCAGCTTGGAAGGGGCCGGCACAGATACGCAGTATTTT. This chain connects TRBV5-1 to TRBJ2-3; D might be TRBD1 (5 bases). Trimming took 0 bases from V and 1 from J, leaving 9 bases between them. Germline assignment: CDR1 SGHRS and CDR2 YFSETQ. This CDR3 comprises 15 residues.

The chain carries TRBV6-4 and TRBJ2-3; weak D call: TRBD2 (7 bases). Per the germline V gene, CDR1 is MRHNA and CDR2 is SNTAGT. There are 15 residues in the CDR3. V was clipped by 5 bases and J by 2 bases, with 14 bases between them. The CDR3, as DNA: TGTGCCAGCAGTATGGGAGGGGGGTACACAGATACGCAGTATTTT. This sequence encodes CASSMGGGYTDTQYF.

The CDR3 protein is CASRVGGNEQFF. DNA of the CDR3: TGTGCCAGCAGGGTCGGGGGGAATGAGCAGTTCTTC. The V gene is TRBV5-4, the J gene TRBJ2-1, with 7 bases lining up with TRBD2. Germline lookup yields CDR1 SGHNT and CDR2 YYREEE (reference sequence). This CDR3 contains 12 residues. Trimming at V came to 5 bases and at J to 7 bases, leaving 3 bases not matched to a gene. Filled out from reference TRBV5-4 and TRBJ2-1, the complete variable domain reads ETGVTQSPTHLIKTRGQQVTLRCSSQSGHNTVSWYQQALGQGPQFIFQYYREEENGRGNFPPRFSGLQFPNYSSELNVNALELDDSALYLCASRVGGNEQFFGPGTRLTVL.

V is TRBV9 and J is TRBJ2-3; 7 bases fit TRBD1. Looked up from germline, CDR1 is SGDLS and CDR2 is YYNGEE. The CDR3 covers 15 residues. J lost 2 bases, V lost 1 base, and 4 bases had no gene match. The CDR3 spells CASSVWGQNTDTQYF. In DNA, the CDR3 is TGTGCCAGCAGCGTATGGGGACAGAACACAGATACGCAGTATTTT.

This clone is a singleton in its sample. The chain is built from TRBV6-2 or TRBV6-3 and TRBJ2-1, with 9 bases fitting TRBD2. This CDR3 has 18 residues. CDR1 is MNHEY, CDR2 SVGEGT, per germline. J was trimmed by 7 bases and V by 2 bases; bases with no gene match: 15. CDR3 DNA: TGTGCCAGCAGTTACCCAACTGGGCAGCGGGGGGAAGAGAATGAGCAGTTCTTC. Amino acid sequence: CASSYPTGQRGEENEQFF.

The chain has TRBV4-1 and TRBJ1-2; D not resolved. In germline, CDR1 is MGHRA, CDR2 YSYEKL. This CDR3 is built from 16 residues. The V and J ends lost 1 base and 0 bases respectively, with 12 bases between them. The CDR3 DNA follows: TGCGCCAGCAGCCAAGGGTCCACAAATTCTAACTATGGCTACACCTTC. Translating it yields CASSQGSTNSNYGYTF.

The V call is TRBV6-5, the J call TRBJ1-2, with 10 bases fitting TRBD1. V trimming: 5 bases; J trimming: 5 bases; junction bases outside the gene matches: 5. The CDR3 has 14 amino acids. Germline V gene data show CDR1 as MNHEY and CDR2 as SVGAGI. The CDR3 coding sequence is TGTGCCAGCAGTATCCGGGACAGGGGATATGGCTACACCTTC. Translating it yields CASSIRDRGYGYTF.